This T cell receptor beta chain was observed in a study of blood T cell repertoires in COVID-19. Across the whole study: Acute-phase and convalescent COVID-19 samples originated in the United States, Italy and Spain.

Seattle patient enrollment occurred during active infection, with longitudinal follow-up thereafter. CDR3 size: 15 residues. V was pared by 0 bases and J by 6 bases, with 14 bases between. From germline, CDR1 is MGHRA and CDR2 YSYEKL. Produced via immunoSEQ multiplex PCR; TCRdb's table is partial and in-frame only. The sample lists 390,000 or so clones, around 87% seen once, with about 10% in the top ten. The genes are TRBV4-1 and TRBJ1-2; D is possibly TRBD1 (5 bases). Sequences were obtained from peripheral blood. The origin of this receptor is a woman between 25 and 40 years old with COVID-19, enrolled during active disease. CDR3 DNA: TGCGCCAGCAGCCAAGAAGGGCAGGGCGTAAATGGCTACACCTTC. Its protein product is CASSQEGQGVNGYTF.